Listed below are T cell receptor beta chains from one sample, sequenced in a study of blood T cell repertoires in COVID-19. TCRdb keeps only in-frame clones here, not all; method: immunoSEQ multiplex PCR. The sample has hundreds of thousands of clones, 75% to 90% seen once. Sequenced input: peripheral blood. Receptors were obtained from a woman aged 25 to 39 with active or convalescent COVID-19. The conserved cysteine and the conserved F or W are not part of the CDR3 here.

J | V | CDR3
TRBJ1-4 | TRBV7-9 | ASSLRSPNEKLF
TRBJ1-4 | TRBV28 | ASSLPGQGYEKLF
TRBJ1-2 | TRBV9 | ASSEPGHTNYGYT
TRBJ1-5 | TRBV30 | AWSPQGSQPQH
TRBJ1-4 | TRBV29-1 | SVAPLGQGSNEKLF
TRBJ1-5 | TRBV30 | AWSVGRANQPQH
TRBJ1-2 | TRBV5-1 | ASSPPASGNYGYT
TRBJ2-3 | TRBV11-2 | ASSWRGIADTQY
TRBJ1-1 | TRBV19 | ASSPLGGTGNTEAF
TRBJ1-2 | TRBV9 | ASTDRDSLAPINYGYT
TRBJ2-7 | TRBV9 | ASSVDPTGSYEQY
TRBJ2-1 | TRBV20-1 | SASQRTSSYNEQF
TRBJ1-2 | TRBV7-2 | ASSLGQGYGYT
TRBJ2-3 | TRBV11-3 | ASSLAQGTDTQY
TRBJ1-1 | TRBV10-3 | AISVPGNTEAF
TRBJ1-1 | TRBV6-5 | ASSLYLNTEAF
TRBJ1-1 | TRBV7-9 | ASSSNPRDWNTEAF
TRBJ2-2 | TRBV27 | ASSPLGGSGSSGELF
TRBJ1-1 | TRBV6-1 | ASSSTGERNTEAF
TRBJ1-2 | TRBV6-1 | ASSERSLSYGYT
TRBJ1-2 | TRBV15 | ATSRGPVSYGYT
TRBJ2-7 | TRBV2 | ASSEPYRAPYEQY
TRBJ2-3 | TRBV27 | ASSRAGDTQY
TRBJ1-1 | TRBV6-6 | ASSDRGKAHTEAF
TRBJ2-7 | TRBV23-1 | ASSLSGTGVDEQY
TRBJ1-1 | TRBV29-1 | SVVRGTGGTEAF
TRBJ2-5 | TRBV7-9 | ASSFLLETQY
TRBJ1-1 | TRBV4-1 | ASSQSETGATEAF
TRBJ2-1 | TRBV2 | ASTQAGLAGAGEQF
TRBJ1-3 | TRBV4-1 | ASSHSPTGVGNTIY
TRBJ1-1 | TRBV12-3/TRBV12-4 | ASSLWGEAF
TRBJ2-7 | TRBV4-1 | ASSQDWRSYEQY
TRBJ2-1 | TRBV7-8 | ASSSGRQGSSYNEQF
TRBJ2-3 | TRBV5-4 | ASSPSARRAGTDTQY
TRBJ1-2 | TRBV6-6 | ASSRDSYLTGYT
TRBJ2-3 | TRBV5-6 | ASSQTGTTSTDTQY
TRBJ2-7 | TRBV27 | ATMGRGGSYEQY
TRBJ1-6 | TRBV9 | ASSVESNSPLH
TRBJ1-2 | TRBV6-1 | ASSEKAYYGYT
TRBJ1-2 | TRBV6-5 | ASSLAGTGNYGYT
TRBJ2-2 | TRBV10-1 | ASSDSQGYTGELF
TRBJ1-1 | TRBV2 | ASIRDRGNTEAF